The 32 T cell receptor beta chains below come from one sample, sequenced in a study of technical replicates of blood from four donors. The assay was immunoSEQ multiplex PCR, and TCRdb's table has in-frame clones only and misses some. The table shows over 55,000 clones, with about 95% occurring only once. Sequencing input: PBMCs. These receptor sequences come from a human donor in good health. Some clones in this sample may be carry-over from other donors' samples.

The genes are TRBV7-8 and TRBJ2-3, with TRBD2 matching 12 bases. CDR3 length: 15 amino acids. CDR1 SGHVS and CDR2 FQNEAQ come from the germline V gene. Trimming at V came to 6 bases and at J to 5 bases, leaving 6 bases not matched to a gene. This CDR3 is CASSQTSGSLDTQYF. The CDR3 region has the DNA TGTGCCAGCAGTCAGACTAGCGGGAGCTTAGATACGCAGTATTTT.

This clone was recorded only once. The chain joins TRBV19 to TRBJ1-5, with 9 bases aligning to TRBD1. Looked up from germline, CDR1 is LNHDA and CDR2 is SQIVND (reference sequence). This CDR3 is 16 amino acids long. V was clipped by 7 bases and J by 3 bases; unmatched bases: 10. This CDR3 is CASTVVGQGLNQPQHF. CDR3 bases: TGTGCCAGTACCGTGGTAGGACAGGGGCTCAATCAGCCCCAGCATTTT.

This clone appeared a single time. The chain recombines TRBV6-6 with TRBJ1-2, with 10 bases matching TRBD1. In germline, CDR1 is MNHNY, CDR2 SVGAGI (reference sequence). The V and J ends lost 5 bases and 6 bases, in that order; junction bases with no gene match: 6. The CDR3 runs to 14 residues. The CDR3 DNA is TGTGCCAGCAGTAGCCCCGGGACAGGGGATGGCTACACCTTC. Protein sequence: CASSSPGTGDGYTF.

This chain links TRBV9 with TRBJ2-7; 7 positions agree with TRBD2. From germline, CDR1 is SGDLS and CDR2 YYNGEE. J gave up 2 bases and V 3 bases, and 14 bases lay outside the gene matches. This CDR3 is built from 17 residues. Here the CDR3 DNA reads TGTGCCAGCAGCGGAAGCGGGTATGCGGGGGATACCTACGAGCAGTACTTC. The encoded protein is CASSGSGYAGDTYEQYF.

This CDR3 is CASSARAGVTQYF. The CDR3 nucleotides are TGTGCCAGCAGCGCAAGGGCGGGAGTGACCCAGTACTTC. This chain connects TRBV9 to TRBJ2-5, with 7 bases lining up with TRBD2. V lost 3 bases and J lost 7; bases outside the gene matches: 6. Germline V gene lookup returns CDR1 SGDLS and CDR2 YYNGEE. The CDR3 has 13 amino acids.

The chain uses TRBV5-1 and TRBJ1-4, with 8 positions matching TRBD1. The V segment lost 4 bases and the J segment 7 bases; nucleotides outside the gene matches: 6. The CDR3 consists of 14 residues. Germline CDR1 is SGHRS and CDR2 is YFSETQ. CDR3 residues: CASSRTGSGEKLFF. The CDR3 nucleotides read TGCGCCAGCAGCCGGACAGGGTCCGGTGAAAAACTGTTTTTT.

CDR3 nucleotide sequence: TGTGCCAGCAGTCCCCAGGGGGCTGGCACCGGGGAGCTGTTTTTT. Its protein is CASSPQGAGTGELFF. The chain recombines TRBV27 with TRBJ2-2; TRBD1 matches 8 bases. V lost 5 bases to trimming and J lost 4 bases; unmatched junction nucleotides: 6. Germline V gives CDR1 MNHEY, CDR2 SMNVEV (reference sequence). The CDR3 has 15 residues.

V usage is TRBV6-1 and J usage is TRBJ2-2; TRBD2 agrees at 8 bases. The CDR3 is 14 amino acids. Germline CDR1 MNHNS, CDR2 SASEGT. V lost 2 bases, J lost 4 bases, and 0 bases stayed unmatched. DNA of the CDR3: TGTGCCAGCAGTGAACGGGGGGGCACCGGGGAGCTGTTTTTT. This codes for CASSERGGTGELFF.

The chain links TRBV10-3 to TRBJ1-2; D is uncertain. Trimming removed 3 bases at V and 4 bases at J, with 3 bases between. This CDR3 comprises 11 residues. Germline loops: CDR1 ENHRY, CDR2 SYGVKD. CDR3 sequence: CAISDIYGYTF. The CDR3 DNA follows: TGTGCCATCAGTGATATCTATGGCTACACCTTC.

The chain uses TRBV29-1 and TRBJ2-2; tentatively, D is TRBD2 (6 bases). V lost 2 bases, J lost 1 base, and 8 bases lay in between. The CDR3 runs to 14 residues. Germline V CDR1 and CDR2: SQVTM, ANQGSEA. CDR3 sequence (DNA): TGCAGCGTTGAAATGCGGGGGAACACCGGGGAGCTGTTTTTT. Its protein product is CSVEMRGNTGELFF.

The chain carries TRBV6-4 and TRBJ1-1; D may be TRBD1 (6 bases). Trimming pared 5 bases from V and 0 bases from J, leaving 10 bases between. The CDR3 loop spans 14 amino acids. From germline, CDR1 is MRHNA and CDR2 SNTAGT. In DNA, the CDR3 is TGTGCCAGCAGTCAAGACAGGTTGAACACTGAAGCTTTCTTT. This sequence encodes CASSQDRLNTEAFF.

V and J are TRBV7-3 and TRBJ2-3; 9 nucleotides agree with TRBD2. J was trimmed by 6 bases and V by 5 bases; bases with no gene match: 6. Germline assignment: CDR1 SGHTA and CDR2 FQGTGA. The CDR3 length is 14 residues. The CDR3 DNA is TGTGCCAGCAGCATCGGACTAGCGTCGGATACGCAGTATTTT. It encodes CASSIGLASDTQYF.

The J gene is TRBJ2-5, the V gene TRBV4-3, with 11 bases fitting TRBD2. This CDR3 region has 15 residues. Losses at the gene ends were 0 bases for V and 9 bases for J; bases not matched to a gene: 6. Germline lookup yields CDR1 LGHNA and CDR2 YSLEER. In DNA form, the CDR3 reads TGCGCCAGCAGCCAAGAAACTAGCGGGAGATGGGCCCAGTACTTC. It encodes CASSQETSGRWAQYF.

DNA for the CDR3: TGTGCCAGCAGCATAAGTGGAGACAGATTAAAACTTAGCACAGATACGCAGTATTTT. Amino acids: CASSISGDRLKLSTDTQYF. The chain employs TRBV5-4 and TRBJ2-3, with D perhaps TRBD1 (5 bases). The germline V and J ends were trimmed by 4 bases and 0 bases, with 24 bases remaining between them. Germline assignment: CDR1 SGHNT and CDR2 YYREEE (reference sequence). The CDR3 runs 19 residues. Combining the CDR3 with reference TRBV5-4 and TRBJ2-3 gives the whole variable domain ETGVTQSPTHLIKTRGQQVTLRCSSQSGHNTVSWYQQALGQGPQFIFQYYREEENGRGNFPPRFSGLQFPNYSSELNVNALELDDSALYLCASSISGDRLKLSTDTQYFGPGTRLTVL.

This chain connects TRBV5-1 to TRBJ2-3; D gene uncertain. Trimming stripped 3 bases from V and 0 bases from J, with 8 bases between. The CDR3 is made up of 14 amino acids. The germline gives CDR1 SGHRS, CDR2 YFSETQ. The CDR3 region has the DNA TGCGCCAGCAGCTCCCCTTCTAGCACAGATACGCAGTATTTT. This sequence encodes CASSSPSSTDTQYF. The whole variable domain, filled in from reference TRBV5-1 and TRBJ2-3, reads KAGVTQTPRYLIKTRGQQVTLSCSPISGHRSVSWYQQTPGQGLQFLFEYFSETQRNKGNFPGRFSGRQFSNSRSEMNVSTLELGDSALYLCASSSPSSTDTQYFGPGTRLTVL.

The V gene is TRBV18, the J gene TRBJ2-3; TRBD2 aligns across 13 bases. V dropped 3 bases and J dropped 4; count of bases not matched to a gene: 13. The CDR3 extends over 19 amino acids. Germline CDR1 reads KGHSH; CDR2 reads LQKENI. The CDR3 is CASSPPRGLAGDGADTQYF. CDR3 DNA sequence: TGTGCCAGCTCACCTCCGCGAGGACTAGCGGGAGATGGGGCAGATACGCAGTATTTT.

The chain uses TRBV30 and TRBJ2-7; D is unresolved. Trimming stripped 1 base from V and 4 bases from J, with 11 bases between. Germline assignment: CDR1 GTSNPN and CDR2 SVGIG (reference sequence). This CDR3 is 13 amino acids long. The CDR3 DNA reads TGTGCCTGGAGTGAAGCGCCTACTTACGAGCAGTACTTC. It specifies CAWSEAPTYEQYF.

The CDR3 is CASSPPASGGHFSYNEQFF. CDR3 coding DNA: TGTGCCAGCAGCCCCCCGGCTAGCGGGGGGCATTTCTCCTACAATGAGCAGTTCTTC. The chain combines TRBV7-9 with TRBJ2-1; 11 bases are shared with TRBD2. The CDR3 has 19 residues. Losses at the gene ends were 5 bases for V and 0 bases for J; bases not matched to a gene: 12. Germline V gives CDR1 SEHNR, CDR2 FQNEAQ (reference sequence).

This sequence joins TRBV27 and TRBJ2-1; no clear D gene. Germline CDR1 reads MNHEY; CDR2 reads SMNVEV (reference sequence). V lost 0 bases, J lost 8 bases, and 11 bases lay in between. The CDR3 consists of 14 residues. CDR3 region: CASSLSGGRYEQFF. The CDR3 DNA reads as TGTGCCAGCAGTTTATCTGGTGGGCGTTATGAGCAGTTCTTC.

The chain uses TRBV7-3 and TRBJ2-3; 9 bases agree with TRBD1. The V gene's germline CDR1 is SGHTA and CDR2 FQGTGA. J gave up 4 bases and V 6 bases, and 5 bases lay outside the gene matches. The CDR3 is 14 amino acids. The DNA for the CDR3 is TGTGCCAGCAGTGGGGGACAGGGATCAGATACGCAGTATTTT. It is translated as CASSGGQGSDTQYF.

The genes are TRBV5-1 and TRBJ2-1; D might be TRBD2 (6 bases). CDR1 is SGHRS, CDR2 YFSETQ, per germline. The V gene lost 0 bases and the J gene lost 6 bases, with 7 bases spanning the gap. The CDR3 is 13 residues long. CDR3 bases: TGCGCCAGCAGCTTGGCGGGAGTCAATGAGCAGTTCTTC. Protein: CASSLAGVNEQFF. Full variable domain (outside the CDR3, taken from reference TRBV5-1 and TRBJ2-1): KAGVTQTPRYLIKTRGQQVTLSCSPISGHRSVSWYQQTPGQGLQFLFEYFSETQRNKGNFPGRFSGRQFSNSRSEMNVSTLELGDSALYLCASSLAGVNEQFFGPGTRLTVL.

This chain links TRBV5-1 with TRBJ2-5; possible D gene TRBD1, 5 bases. V was pared by 2 bases and J by 2 bases, with 7 bases between. Germline V gene sequence: CDR1 SGHRS, CDR2 YFSETQ. The CDR3 contains 13 residues. CDR3 nucleotides: TGCGCCAGCAGCTTAAGGGGACAAGAGACCCAGTACTTC. As protein: CASSLRGQETQYF.

The DNA for the CDR3 is TGTGCCAGCAGCCCCCCCCCACCACTAAACACCGGGGAGCTGTTTTTT. Residues: CASSPPPPLNTGELFF. The chain has TRBV11-3 and TRBJ2-2; no clear D gene. Per the germline V gene, CDR1 is SGHNT and CDR2 is YENEEA. There are 16 residues in the CDR3. The ends were cut back, 5 bases at V and 2 bases at J, with 15 bases in the middle. Filled out from reference TRBV11-3 and TRBJ2-2, the complete variable domain reads EAGVVQSPRYKIIEKKQPVAFWCNPISGHNTLYWYLQNLGQGPELLIRYENEEAVDDSQLPKDRFSAERLKGVDSTLKIQPAELGDSAVYLCASSPPPPLNTGELFFGEGSRLTVL.

The chain has TRBV6-6 and TRBJ2-3, with D perhaps matching TRBD2 (5 bases). CDR1 and CDR2 from the germline V gene are MNHNY and SVGAGI (reference sequence). Trimming shortened V by 7 bases and J by 5 bases, and 10 bases separated the two germline ends. The CDR3 consists of 12 residues. CDR3 region: CASNRGIDTQYF. CDR3 in DNA: TGTGCCAGCAATCGGGGAATAGATACGCAGTATTTT.

The chain has TRBV14 and TRBJ1-1; a weak D match, TRBD1 (6 bases). V was pared by 0 bases and J by 0 bases, with 8 bases between. The CDR3 extends over 15 amino acids. Germline CDR1 and CDR2: SGHDN and FVKESK. CDR3 loop: CASSQEQGLNTEAFF. For the CDR3, the DNA is TGTGCCAGCAGCCAAGAACAGGGCTTGAACACTGAAGCTTTCTTT.

V gene TRBV5-6 combines with J gene TRBJ2-2; 10 bases agree with TRBD1. Germline V gene lookup returns CDR1 SGHDT and CDR2 YYEEEE. The CDR3 is made up of 16 amino acids. J gave up 5 bases and V 4 bases, and 8 bases lay outside the gene matches. The chain's CDR3 is CASSKSSGQGTGELFF. The CDR3 DNA reads as TGTGCCAGCAGCAAATCGTCGGGACAGGGGACCGGGGAGCTGTTTTTT.

The V gene is TRBV7-8, the J gene TRBJ1-6, with TRBD1 identical over 8 bases. This CDR3 is 18 amino acids long. With 5 bases clipped from V and 7 bases from J, the junction kept 16 bases outside the gene matches. The germline CDR1 and CDR2 sequences are SGHVS and FQNEAQ. CDR3 region: CASSTRGQGAGRNSPLHF. Written as DNA, the CDR3 is TGTGCCAGCAGCACAAGGGGGCAGGGGGCTGGACGGAATTCACCCCTCCACTTT.

The rearrangement joins TRBV6-4 to TRBJ1-1; D remains unclear. The CDR3 has 13 residues. The germline V gene has CDR1 MRHNA and CDR2 SNTAGT. The V gene lost 5 bases and the J gene lost 0 bases, with 7 bases spanning the gap. This chain's CDR3 is CASSRLMNTEAFF. The DNA for the CDR3 is TGTGCCAGCAGTAGACTTATGAACACTGAAGCTTTCTTT.

This chain uses TRBV14 with TRBJ2-3; D call uncertain. This CDR3 is 16 amino acids long. V was cut by 1 base and J by 4 bases, with 15 bases left in between. Germline V gives CDR1 SGHDN, CDR2 FVKESK. Written as DNA, the CDR3 is TGTGCCAGCAGCCAAGGGGTAGCCCCGAGAGCAGATACGCAGTATTTT. It codes for CASSQGVAPRADTQYF.

CDR3 sequence: CASSLRGGISYNEQFF. Here the CDR3 DNA reads TGTGCCAGCAGCTTAAGAGGCGGGATTTCCTACAATGAGCAGTTCTTC. The chain is built from TRBV7-3 and TRBJ2-1, with D perhaps TRBD2 (6 bases). Trimming removed 1 base at V and 1 base at J, with 11 bases between. There are 16 residues in the CDR3. Germline CDR1 is SGHTA and CDR2 is FQGTGA.

The rearrangement uses TRBV4-3 and TRBJ2-5; TRBD1 agrees at 7 bases. CDR1 LGHNA and CDR2 YSLEER come from the germline V gene. The CDR3 has 14 amino acids. V gave up 4 bases and J gave up 5 bases; unmatched junction bases: 7. The CDR3 sequence: CASSRGGRAETQYF. The CDR3 coding sequence is TGCGCCAGCAGCCGAGGGGGCAGGGCCGAGACCCAGTACTTC.

In this sample, this clone turned up once. V gene TRBV30 combines with J gene TRBJ1-2; 7 nucleotides align to TRBD1. Germline-derived CDR1 and CDR2 are GTSNPN and SVGIG (reference sequence). V lost 3 bases to trimming and J lost 9 bases; unmatched junction nucleotides: 13. The CDR3 runs 14 residues. This chain's CDR3 is CAWRDRSSLWSYTF. The CDR3 bases are TGTGCCTGGAGGGACAGGAGTTCCTTATGGAGCTACACCTTC.